The next 5 T cell receptor beta chains were all read from a single sample in a study of beta chain features in type 1 diabetes. Their antigens are not known. Study results and limitations: Shortening that was moderate but significant affected the TCRB CDR3s of Type 1 diabetes patients in all four CD4+ subsets.

Expressed TCRB transcripts were sequenced, since all the RNA that had been isolated was reverse transcribed. The protocol was immunoSEQ multiplex PCR, while the TCRdb copy is restricted to in-frame clones and leaves out a portion. Among about 260,000 clones listed, around 24% were seen once. Sequenced: naive CD4+ T cells from blood. The receptors shown here come from a young woman with type 1 diabetes.

The V and J genes are TRBV11-3 and TRBJ2-1, with D maybe TRBD1 (6 bases). The V gene lost 5 bases and the J gene lost 4 bases, with 9 bases spanning the gap. Germline V gene sequence: CDR1 SGHNT, CDR2 YENEEA. There are 13 residues in the CDR3. The CDR3 spells CASSGTPYNEQFF. The CDR3 nucleotides are TGTGCCAGCAGCGGGACACCTTACAATGAGCAGTTCTTC.

Only a few counts were recorded for this clone. The chain uses TRBV29-1 and TRBJ1-2; 10 positions agree with TRBD1. CDR1 is SQVTM and CDR2 is ANQGSEA in the germline V gene. V gave up 6 bases and J gave up 6 bases; unmatched junction bases: 13. CDR3 length: 15 amino acids. CDR3 amino acids: CSVAGQGDRQNGYTF. The CDR3 DNA reads as TGCAGCGTCGCCGGACAGGGGGACCGGCAGAATGGCTACACCTTC.

This chain connects TRBV7-9 to TRBJ2-2, with 8 bases matching TRBD2. Looked up from germline, CDR1 is SEHNR and CDR2 is FQNEAQ (reference sequence). The CDR3 is made up of 15 amino acids. V was clipped by 5 bases and J by 1 base; unmatched bases: 3. CDR3 loop: CASSQLAVNTGELFF. The CDR3 nucleotides are TGTGCCAGCAGCCAACTAGCGGTGAACACCGGGGAGCTGTTTTTT. Filled out from reference TRBV7-9 and TRBJ2-2, the complete variable domain reads DTGVSQNPRHKITKRGQNVTFRCDPISEHNRLYWYRQTLGQGPEFLTYFQNEAQLEKSRLLSDRFSAERPKGSFSTLEIQRTEQGDSAMYLCASSQLAVNTGELFFGEGSRLTVL.

The chain uses TRBV15 and TRBJ2-5; D might be TRBD2 (7 bases). Trimming removed 1 base at V and 1 base at J, with 16 bases between. This CDR3 is 17 amino acids long. CDR1 is LNHNV, CDR2 YYDKDF, per germline (reference sequence). The CDR3 nucleotides read TGTGCCACCAGCAGAGGAGGGGGGAGGGCCCTCCAAGAGACCCAGTACTTC. It is translated as CATSRGGGRALQETQYF.

The V and J genes are TRBV25-1 and TRBJ1-2, with no clear D. This CDR3 contains 13 residues. Per germline, CDR1 MGHDK and CDR2 SYGVNS. Trimming took 3 bases from V and 3 from J, leaving 8 bases between them. The CDR3 spells CASSEAGYYGYTF. In DNA form, the CDR3 reads TGTGCCAGCAGTGAGGCAGGTTACTATGGCTACACCTTC.